Below are 22 T cell receptor beta chains sequenced from a single sample in a study of blood T cell repertoires in COVID-19. This table comes from immunoSEQ multiplex PCR, and its TCRdb copy is limited to in-frame clones, with some not included. The table has nearly 300,000 clones, roughly 89% seen once. The sequenced sample was PBMCs or T cells enriched from blood (not recorded which). Receptors were obtained from a woman aged 50 to 60 who had been exposed to COVID-19.

The chain uses TRBV3-1 (or the pseudogene TRBV3-2) and TRBJ1-1; D is possibly TRBD1 (6 bases). V shed 4 bases and J shed 3 bases, with 15 bases lying between them. Germline loops: CDR1 LGHDT, CDR2 YNNKEL (reference sequence). The CDR3 runs 15 residues. CDR3 nucleotide sequence: TGTGCCAGCAGCCCCATCGGACAGAGTTACACTGAAGCTTTCTTT. It translates to CASSPIGQSYTEAFF.

V usage is TRBV4-2 and J usage is TRBJ1-6; D call uncertain. This CDR3 contains 16 residues. Germline V lookup: CDR1 LGHNA, CDR2 YNFKEQ. Trimming pared 7 bases from V and 0 bases from J, leaving 13 bases between. This CDR3 is CASTEEASSYNSPLHF. CDR3 nucleotides: TGTGCCAGCACCGAGGAGGCGAGCTCCTATAATTCACCCCTCCACTTT.

In this sample, this clone turned up once. The chain uses TRBV30 and TRBJ2-4, with D perhaps TRBD1 (5 bases). Trimming stripped 1 base from V and 14 bases from J, with 15 bases between. This CDR3 contains 12 residues. In germline, CDR1 is GTSNPN, CDR2 SVGIG (reference sequence). CDR3 in DNA: TGTGCCTGGAGTGGGTCAGGGCAGGGCAAGTACTTC. It encodes CAWSGSGQGKYF.

The genes are TRBV25-1 and TRBJ1-6; no firm D call. The germline CDR1 and CDR2 sequences are MGHDK and SYGVNS. The CDR3 covers 14 residues. Trimming took 8 bases from V and 4 from J, leaving 12 bases between them. The CDR3 protein is CASSSGRYNSPLHF. The CDR3 DNA reads as TGTGCCAGCTCTTCGGGTCGGTATAATTCACCCCTCCACTTT.

This clone appeared a single time. In nucleotides, the CDR3 is TGTGCCAGCAGTTTCCAGGGGGCATACTACAATGAGCAGTTCTTC. The encoded protein is CASSFQGAYYNEQFF. This chain uses TRBV27 with TRBJ2-1; TRBD1 matches 8 bases. The ends lost 3 bases at V and 3 bases at J; junction bases unmatched: 4. Germline V gives CDR1 MNHEY, CDR2 SMNVEV (reference sequence). This CDR3 is 15 amino acids long.

The chain recombines TRBV28 with TRBJ2-7, with 10 bases that match TRBD1. The CDR3 has 15 amino acids. The J segment lost 2 bases and the V segment lost 5 bases, leaving 6 bases of the junction unmatched. Germline values: CDR1 MDHEN, CDR2 SYDVKM. CDR3 sequence reads: CASSPSGTGAYEQYF. The CDR3 DNA reads as TGTGCCAGCAGTCCTTCCGGGACAGGGGCCTACGAGCAGTACTTC.

DNA of the CDR3: TGTGCCAGCAGCCAGGGACTAGCGGGCAACACAGATACGCAGTATTTT. Its translation is CASSQGLAGNTDTQYF. This chain connects TRBV3-1 (or the pseudogene TRBV3-2) to TRBJ2-3; TRBD2 matches at 12 bases. V lost 3 bases and J lost 2; bases outside the gene matches: 3. The CDR3 covers 16 residues. Germline-derived CDR1 and CDR2 are LGHDT and YNNKEL (reference sequence).

About this clone: Additional DNA sequences in this sample encode the identical CDR3. The chain links TRBV7-2 to TRBJ1-2, with a possible D match to TRBD1 (6 bases). This CDR3 spans 14 amino acids. The V end was cut by 5 bases, the J end by 2 bases, with 12 bases between. CDR1 SGHTA and CDR2 FQGNSA come from the germline V gene. Written as DNA, the CDR3 is TGTGCCAGCAGCCCCGGGCAGGGGAACTATGGCTACACCTTC. It translates to CASSPGQGNYGYTF.

The sample holds a few counts of this clone. This specimen includes other DNA sequences encoding the same CDR3. The rearrangement uses TRBV28 and TRBJ2-3, with D unclear. The CDR3 runs to 14 residues. Between the trimmed V and J ends, which lost 3 bases and 1 base, there was a span of 8 bases. Germline-derived CDR1 and CDR2 are MDHEN and SYDVKM. The CDR3 region is CASSFLSGTDTQYF. The CDR3 coding sequence is TGTGCCAGCAGTTTTTTGTCAGGCACAGATACGCAGTATTTT.

The rearrangement uses TRBV12-3 or TRBV12-4 and TRBJ2-7, with TRBD2 matching 7 bases. V trimming: 3 bases; J trimming: 4 bases; junction bases outside the gene matches: 3. The CDR3 is 13 amino acids. CDR3 in DNA: TGTGCCAGCAGTTTCTGGGGGGGGTACGAGCAGTACTTC. This encodes CASSFWGGYEQYF.

This clone was recorded only once. The chain carries TRBV6-5 and TRBJ2-3, with a possible D match to TRBD1 (6 bases). Germline V gene data show CDR1 as MNHEY and CDR2 as SVGAGI. Between the trimmed V and J ends, which lost 5 bases and 3 bases, there was a span of 12 bases. The CDR3 loop spans 14 amino acids. CDR3 amino acids: CASSLRDKTDTQYF. The DNA of the CDR3 is TGTGCCAGCAGTCTCCGGGACAAAACAGATACGCAGTATTTT.

The rearrangement joins TRBV4-2 to TRBJ2-6, with D maybe TRBD1 (5 bases). Germline assignment: CDR1 LGHNA and CDR2 YNFKEQ. The CDR3 totals 16 residues. V lost 4 bases and J 0 bases, leaving 10 bases between the germline ends. CDR3 amino acids: CASSRDTGSGANVLTF. Written as DNA, the CDR3 is TGTGCCAGCAGCCGAGATACAGGCTCTGGGGCCAACGTCCTGACTTTC.

This sequence joins TRBV7-2 and TRBJ1-3; TRBD1 is a possible D gene (6 bases). Trimming cost V 6 bases and J 4 bases, with 16 bases left between them. CDR1 SGHTA and CDR2 FQGNSA come from the germline V gene. This CDR3 contains 15 residues. The CDR3 is CASRPTGQGGNTIYF. In DNA, the CDR3 is TGTGCCAGCAGACCGACTGGGCAGGGGGGAAACACCATATATTTT.

The V gene is TRBV5-1, the J gene TRBJ2-5; 9 nucleotides align to TRBD1. From germline, CDR1 is SGHRS and CDR2 YFSETQ. This CDR3 region has 16 residues. V shed 4 bases and J 5 bases; nucleotides not matched to a gene: 12. CDR3 nucleotides: TGCGCCAGCAGCCCGACGGACAGGGGCATGATGGAGACCCAGTACTTC. This translates into CASSPTDRGMMETQYF.

This chain uses TRBV5-1 with TRBJ2-3, with 9 positions matching TRBD2. V lost 0 bases to trimming and J lost 4 bases; unmatched junction nucleotides: 9. Looked up from germline, CDR1 is SGHRS and CDR2 is YFSETQ. This CDR3 has 17 residues. The CDR3 region has the DNA TGCGCCAGCAGCTTGGCCGTATCAGCGGGGGGTCCAGATACGCAGTATTTT. This encodes CASSLAVSAGGPDTQYF.

CDR3 coding DNA: TGTGCCAGCAGCTTAAGGAGCGGGCTAGGCACAGATACGCAGTATTTT. Translated: CASSLRSGLGTDTQYF. The gene calls are TRBV7-9 and TRBJ2-3; D may be TRBD2 (6 bases). Germline-derived CDR1 and CDR2 are SEHNR and FQNEAQ (reference sequence). V lost 2 bases and J lost 1, with 13 bases in between. This CDR3 is 16 amino acids long. The variable domain in full, with the rest retrieved from reference TRBV7-9 and TRBJ2-3, is DTGVSQNPRHKITKRGQNVTFRCDPISEHNRLYWYRQTLGQGPEFLTYFQNEAQLEKSRLLSDRFSAERPKGSFSTLEIQRTEQGDSAMYLCASSLRSGLGTDTQYFGPGTRLTVL.

This clone was observed once. J is TRBJ2-2 and V is TRBV19; TRBD1 matches 10 bases. Germline V lookup: CDR1 LNHDA, CDR2 SQIVND (reference sequence). J was trimmed by 5 bases and V by 5 bases; bases with no gene match: 8. The CDR3 has 16 residues. The CDR3 spells CASSHRQGAWTGELFF. DNA for the CDR3: TGTGCCAGTAGTCACCGACAGGGGGCTTGGACCGGGGAGCTGTTTTTT.

This clone was found once. The V gene is TRBV11-3, the J gene TRBJ2-5; a possible D gene is TRBD1 (5 bases). The CDR3 runs 16 residues. V lost 5 bases, J lost 4 bases, and 20 bases lay in between. Germline V CDR1 and CDR2: SGHNT, YENEEA. The CDR3 protein is CASSPGSVAGLETQYF. CDR3 nucleotides: TGTGCCAGCAGCCCCGGGTCGGTTGCAGGGTTAGAGACCCAGTACTTC.

This clone was seen only a few times. J is TRBJ1-2 and V is TRBV23-1, with D perhaps matching TRBD1 (6 bases). TRBV23-1 is sorted into the ORF group, with uncertain function. V lost 0 bases and J 0 bases, leaving 20 bases between the germline ends. The CDR3 loop spans 19 amino acids. CDR3 residues: CASSQSRKQDRRANYGYTF. DNA for the CDR3: TGCGCCAGCAGTCAATCCAGGAAACAAGACAGGCGAGCTAACTATGGCTACACCTTC.

V is TRBV5-1 and J is TRBJ1-1; no firm D call. With 5 bases removed from V and 1 base from J, the gap between germline ends came to 24 bases. Germline V gene data show CDR1 as SGHRS and CDR2 as YFSETQ. This CDR3 is 18 amino acids long. The CDR3 DNA follows: TGCGCCAGCAGACCCCCCGGGAGGGTTTTGAGTTCGAACACTGAAGCTTTCTTT. Translating it yields CASRPPGRVLSSNTEAFF. Complete variable domain (other parts from reference TRBV5-1 and TRBJ1-1): KAGVTQTPRYLIKTRGQQVTLSCSPISGHRSVSWYQQTPGQGLQFLFEYFSETQRNKGNFPGRFSGRQFSNSRSEMNVSTLELGDSALYLCASRPPGRVLSSNTEAFFGQGTRLTVV.

This sequence joins TRBV27 and TRBJ1-5, with 7 nucleotides matching TRBD1. V lost 5 bases, J lost 0 bases, and 7 bases stayed unmatched. This CDR3 has 16 residues. The germline CDR1 and CDR2 sequences are MNHEY and SMNVEV (reference sequence). DNA for the CDR3: TGTGCCAGCAGTCTTAGGACAGGTCCTAGCAATCAGCCCCAGCATTTT. This codes for CASSLRTGPSNQPQHF.

The chain combines TRBV13 with TRBJ2-3, with 7 bases matching TRBD2. After removal of 4 bases from V and 4 bases from J, the junction contained 20 bases not matched to a gene. CDR1 is PRHDT and CDR2 is FYEKMQ in the germline V gene (reference sequence). The CDR3 covers 19 residues. CDR3 loop: CASSSTGGTTRFFADTQYF. The CDR3 DNA reads TGTGCCAGCAGCTCCACTGGGGGGACTACTAGATTTTTCGCAGATACGCAGTATTTT.